The entry below describes one T cell receptor (beta chain). This sample was included in a study of blood T cell repertoires in COVID-19. Study-level background: Some COVID-19 samples were acute and others convalescent; all came from the United States, Italy and Spain. T cells, B-cell-depleted T cells, or PBMCs provided the cDNA or gDNA that served as material.

Per the study methods: The authors estimated nucleated cell counts from reference gene primer amplification. Using immunoSEQ multiplex PCR, the repertoire was profiled, and TCRdb retains in-frame clones only, with some absent. V and J calls and clone size come straight from that table; D and trimming were deduced from the DNA. Of roughly 130,000 clones listed, roughly four fifths are singletons. This clonotype originated in a woman aged 50 to 60 with acute or convalescent COVID-19. The specimen was peripheral blood.

The CDR3: CASSLLGTGGEDTQYF. CDR3 coding DNA: TGCGCCAGCAGCTTGCTTGGGACAGGGGGCGAAGATACGCAGTATTTT. The chain has TRBV5-1 and TRBJ2-3, with 12 bases lining up with TRBD1. CDR3 length: 16 residues. In germline, CDR1 is SGHRS, CDR2 YFSETQ. V shed 1 base and J 5 bases; nucleotides not matched to a gene: 5.